Listed below are T cell receptor beta chains from one sample, sequenced in a study of vaccination effects on CD4 cells after COVID-19. No antigen is known for these receptors. Repertoires were generated with immunoSEQ multiplex PCR, while TCRdb's copy carries only in-frame clones and drops some. Of 20,000 to 30,000 clones listed, approximately 64% are singletons. The sequences come from CD4+ T cells from PBMCs cultured with HCoV-OC43 spike peptides, collected before COVID-19 vaccination. The receptors here all came from a human donor who received a COVID-19 vaccine. Each CDR3 is given with its conserved first and last residue. The D gene is left open where the match is weak. Some rows mark clone size as missing; the rest say once, few, many or name a class of expanded clone.

cdr3_length: 14; v_call: TRBV6-4; clone_size: few; d_call: .; j_call: TRBJ2-2; cdr3_nt: TGTGCCAGCAGTGAGCGAAGGAACACCGGGGAGCTGTTTTTT; cdr3_aa: CASSERRNTGELFF
cdr3_length: 17; v_call: TRBV6-1; clone_size: .; d_call: .; j_call: TRBJ2-6; cdr3_nt: TGTGCCAGCAGTGACAGGTCCCCTGGATCTGGGGCCAACGTCCTGACTTTC; cdr3_aa: CASSDRSPGSGANVLTF
cdr3_length: 16; v_call: TRBV9; clone_size: .; d_call: TRBD1; j_call: TRBJ1-5; cdr3_nt: TGTGCCAGCAGTGCTGGGACAGGGGGAAACGGTCAGCCCCAGCATTTT; cdr3_aa: CASSAGTGGNGQPQHF
cdr3_length: 13; v_call: TRBV2; clone_size: few; d_call: .; j_call: TRBJ1-4; cdr3_nt: TGTGCCAGCAGCGGGGGCAAAAGGGAAAAACTGTTTTTT; cdr3_aa: CASSGGKREKLFF
cdr3_length: 14; v_call: TRBV6-5; clone_size: .; d_call: .; j_call: TRBJ1-1; cdr3_nt: TGTGCCAGCAACGTAAACCTTCCTAACACTGAAGCTTTCTTT; cdr3_aa: CASNVNLPNTEAFF
cdr3_length: 14; v_call: TRBV2; clone_size: few; d_call: .; j_call: TRBJ1-6; cdr3_nt: TGTGCCAGCAGTGGAGTGGGGCGCGGTTCACCCCTCCACTTT; cdr3_aa: CASSGVGRGSPLHF
cdr3_length: 15; v_call: TRBV5-1; clone_size: .; d_call: TRBD1; j_call: TRBJ2-2; cdr3_nt: TGCGCCAGCAGCTCCGGGACAGATAGAACCGGGGAGCTGTTTTTT; cdr3_aa: CASSSGTDRTGELFF
cdr3_length: 15; v_call: TRBV2; clone_size: .; d_call: .; j_call: TRBJ1-5; cdr3_nt: TGTGCCAGCAGTGCGGAAATAAGTAGCAATCAGCCCCAGCATTTT; cdr3_aa: CASSAEISSNQPQHF
cdr3_length: 15; v_call: TRBV18; clone_size: .; d_call: .; j_call: TRBJ1-2; cdr3_nt: TGTGCCAGCTCAGTGGAAATGGGTGGACAAGCCGGCTACACCTTC; cdr3_aa: CASSVEMGGQAGYTF
cdr3_length: 15; v_call: TRBV2; clone_size: .; d_call: .; j_call: TRBJ1-1; cdr3_nt: TGTGCCAGCAGTCCTGAATACTGGGATAACACTGAAGCTTTCTTT; cdr3_aa: CASSPEYWDNTEAFF
cdr3_length: 13; v_call: TRBV6-2/TRBV6-3; clone_size: .; d_call: TRBD2; j_call: TRBJ2-7; cdr3_nt: TGTGCCAGCAGTTACGGTGGCGGGGGGGCCAGGTACTTC; cdr3_aa: CASSYGGGGARYF
cdr3_length: 15; v_call: TRBV10-1; clone_size: .; d_call: TRBD2; j_call: TRBJ2-1; cdr3_nt: TGCGCCAGCAGACCGACTAGCGGGGCCAACAATGAGCAGTTCTTC; cdr3_aa: CASRPTSGANNEQFF
cdr3_length: 14; v_call: TRBV4-1; clone_size: .; d_call: TRBD2; j_call: TRBJ2-7; cdr3_nt: TGCGCCAGCAGCCAAGGCCTGCGGGAGGTAAAGCAGTACTTC; cdr3_aa: CASSQGLREVKQYF
cdr3_length: 19; v_call: TRBV10-1; clone_size: few; d_call: .; j_call: TRBJ2-3; cdr3_nt: TGCGCCAGCAGTTCCTCCGTCGGAGGGGGCGCGGATAGCACAGATACGCAGTATTTT; cdr3_aa: CASSSSVGGGADSTDTQYF
cdr3_length: 18; v_call: TRBV2; clone_size: .; d_call: .; j_call: TRBJ1-6; cdr3_nt: TGTGCCAGCAGCGAGATCGTTTGGGAGAGCTCCTATAATTCACCCCTCCACTTT; cdr3_aa: CASSEIVWESSYNSPLHF
cdr3_length: 16; v_call: TRBV16; clone_size: few; d_call: TRBD1; j_call: TRBJ1-2; cdr3_nt: TGTGCCAGCAGCCCCTACCTTGGACAGGAGAACTATGGCTACACCTTC; cdr3_aa: CASSPYLGQENYGYTF
cdr3_length: 14; v_call: TRBV5-4; clone_size: few; d_call: .; j_call: TRBJ1-1; cdr3_nt: TGTGCCAGCAGCTTGGGGCGGGGGGGCACTGAAGCTTTCTTT; cdr3_aa: CASSLGRGGTEAFF
cdr3_length: 10; v_call: TRBV6-6; clone_size: .; d_call: .; j_call: TRBJ1-1; cdr3_nt: TGTGCCAGCAGAGACAGTGAAGCTTTCTTT; cdr3_aa: CASRDSEAFF
cdr3_length: 14; v_call: TRBV11-2; clone_size: .; d_call: .; j_call: TRBJ1-1; cdr3_nt: TGTGCCAGCAGCTTAAATACAAGGGGCACTGAAGCTTTCTTT; cdr3_aa: CASSLNTRGTEAFF
cdr3_length: 12; v_call: TRBV6-5; clone_size: .; d_call: .; j_call: TRBJ2-3; cdr3_nt: TGTGCCAGCAGAGAGTTGGCAGATACGCAGTATTTT; cdr3_aa: CASRELADTQYF
cdr3_length: 13; v_call: TRBV7-9; clone_size: .; d_call: .; j_call: TRBJ2-7; cdr3_nt: TGTGCCAGCAGCCCCACGGTATCCTACGAGCAGTACTTC; cdr3_aa: CASSPTVSYEQYF
cdr3_length: 17; v_call: TRBV13; clone_size: .; d_call: .; j_call: TRBJ2-3; cdr3_nt: TGTGCCAGCAGCTTAGTTCTCCCCCAATCCCGCACAGATACGCAGTATTTT; cdr3_aa: CASSLVLPQSRTDTQYF
cdr3_length: 15; v_call: TRBV5-1; clone_size: .; d_call: .; j_call: TRBJ2-5; cdr3_nt: TGCGCCAGCAGCGTATCTAGAGCGAGGTCGGAGACCCAGTACTTC; cdr3_aa: CASSVSRARSETQYF
cdr3_length: 12; v_call: TRBV2; clone_size: once; d_call: .; j_call: TRBJ1-1; cdr3_nt: TGTGCCAGCAGTGAAGCAGGGGCAGAAGCTTTCTTT; cdr3_aa: CASSEAGAEAFF
cdr3_length: 13; v_call: TRBV5-1; clone_size: .; d_call: .; j_call: TRBJ1-2; cdr3_nt: TGCGCCAGCAGCTTGCTACAGGGTGATGGCTACACCTTC; cdr3_aa: CASSLLQGDGYTF
cdr3_length: 15; v_call: TRBV3-1/TRBV3-2; clone_size: few; d_call: .; j_call: TRBJ2-3; cdr3_nt: TGTGCCAGCAGCCAAGATAGCGTCGGCACAGATACGCAGTATTTT; cdr3_aa: CASSQDSVGTDTQYF
cdr3_length: 16; v_call: TRBV9; clone_size: .; d_call: .; j_call: TRBJ2-5; cdr3_nt: TGTGCCAGCAGCGTAAGCCTCAGGGAGAACCAAGAGACCCAGTACTTC; cdr3_aa: CASSVSLRENQETQYF
cdr3_length: 18; v_call: TRBV7-8; clone_size: once; d_call: TRBD2; j_call: TRBJ2-3; cdr3_nt: TGTGCCAGCAGCTTAGCCCCCAGCGGGAGGGGTAGCGCAGATACGCAGTATTTT; cdr3_aa: CASSLAPSGRGSADTQYF
cdr3_length: 14; v_call: TRBV29-1; clone_size: .; d_call: .; j_call: TRBJ1-5; cdr3_nt: TGCAGCGTCTCCGGGCCTTATAGCAATCAGCCCCAGCATTTT; cdr3_aa: CSVSGPYSNQPQHF
cdr3_length: 16; v_call: TRBV6-6; clone_size: few; d_call: .; j_call: TRBJ2-7; cdr3_nt: TGTGCCAGCAGTTACTCGGGAGACAGGACCGCCTACGAGCAGTACTTC; cdr3_aa: CASSYSGDRTAYEQYF
cdr3_length: 11; v_call: TRBV6-2/TRBV6-3; clone_size: .; d_call: .; j_call: TRBJ2-7; cdr3_nt: TGTGCCAGCAGTTACTACTACGAGCAGTACTTC; cdr3_aa: CASSYYYEQYF
cdr3_length: 14; v_call: TRBV19; clone_size: .; d_call: TRBD2; j_call: TRBJ2-2; cdr3_nt: TGTGCCAGTAGGGGGCTAGCGGGGACCGGGGAGCTGTTTTTT; cdr3_aa: CASRGLAGTGELFF
cdr3_length: 13; v_call: TRBV6-5; clone_size: .; d_call: TRBD1; j_call: TRBJ2-2; cdr3_nt: TGTGCCAGCTGGGGACAGGGTTCCGGGGAGCTGTTTTTT; cdr3_aa: CASWGQGSGELFF
cdr3_length: 16; v_call: TRBV19; clone_size: .; d_call: TRBD2; j_call: TRBJ2-3; cdr3_nt: TGTGCCAGTAGTGATAGCGGGAGGGCCGGGACAGATACGCAGTATTTT; cdr3_aa: CASSDSGRAGTDTQYF
cdr3_length: 15; v_call: TRBV5-1; clone_size: .; d_call: .; j_call: TRBJ2-2; cdr3_nt: TGCGCCAGCAGCTTGGAAGTACTTAGCTCCGGGGAGCTGTTTTTT; cdr3_aa: CASSLEVLSSGELFF
cdr3_length: 14; v_call: TRBV25-1; clone_size: .; d_call: .; j_call: TRBJ2-3; cdr3_nt: TGTGCCAGCAGTGAATTCCGGGAGCGGGATACGCAGTATTTT; cdr3_aa: CASSEFRERDTQYF
cdr3_length: 19; v_call: TRBV7-9; clone_size: few; d_call: TRBD1; j_call: TRBJ1-3; cdr3_nt: TGTGCCAGCAGCACGAAACCGGGACAGGGGGCGGATTGGGGAAACACCATATATTTT; cdr3_aa: CASSTKPGQGADWGNTIYF
cdr3_length: 15; v_call: TRBV11-3; clone_size: once; d_call: TRBD1; j_call: TRBJ2-7; cdr3_nt: TGTGCCAGCAGCTTATCCGGACAGGGGTCCTACGAGCAGTACTTC; cdr3_aa: CASSLSGQGSYEQYF
cdr3_length: 14; v_call: TRBV11-1; clone_size: .; d_call: TRBD1; j_call: TRBJ1-1; cdr3_nt: TGTGCCAGCAGCGCTTGGACAGGCTCCGATGAAGCTTTCTTT; cdr3_aa: CASSAWTGSDEAFF
cdr3_length: 16; v_call: TRBV5-1; clone_size: .; d_call: TRBD1; j_call: TRBJ1-2; cdr3_nt: TGCGCCAGCAGAGTCATGACAGGGGGCGATTCGTATGGCTACACCTTC; cdr3_aa: CASRVMTGGDSYGYTF
cdr3_length: 13; v_call: TRBV27; clone_size: .; d_call: .; j_call: TRBJ1-1; cdr3_nt: TGTGCCAGCAGTTTTCGGGGGAGGACTGAAGCTTTCTTT; cdr3_aa: CASSFRGRTEAFF
cdr3_length: 14; v_call: TRBV6-2/TRBV6-3; clone_size: .; d_call: TRBD2; j_call: TRBJ2-7; cdr3_nt: TGTGCCAGCAGTCGAACTAGCGGGGCCTACGAGCAGTACTTC; cdr3_aa: CASSRTSGAYEQYF
cdr3_length: 13; v_call: TRBV19; clone_size: .; d_call: .; j_call: TRBJ1-3; cdr3_nt: TGTGCCAGTAGTATGGCCAGGGGAAACACCATATATTTT; cdr3_aa: CASSMARGNTIYF
cdr3_length: 14; v_call: TRBV5-1; clone_size: .; d_call: TRBD1; j_call: TRBJ2-5; cdr3_nt: TGCGCCAGCAGCCACAGACAGGGTTCGGAGACCCAGTACTTC; cdr3_aa: CASSHRQGSETQYF
cdr3_length: 13; v_call: TRBV6-2/TRBV6-3; clone_size: .; d_call: .; j_call: TRBJ2-7; cdr3_nt: TGTGCCAGCAGTTACGTGAGTGCCTACGAGCAGTACTTC; cdr3_aa: CASSYVSAYEQYF
cdr3_length: 17; v_call: TRBV19; clone_size: once; d_call: TRBD2; j_call: TRBJ2-5; cdr3_nt: TGTGCCAGTAGTATAGGCCTGACTAGCGGGAGTGGTGAGACCCAGTACTTC; cdr3_aa: CASSIGLTSGSGETQYF
cdr3_length: 12; v_call: TRBV5-1; clone_size: .; d_call: .; j_call: TRBJ2-5; cdr3_nt: TGCGCCAGCAGCTTGGAGGCGGAGACCCAGTACTTC; cdr3_aa: CASSLEAETQYF
cdr3_length: 17; v_call: TRBV3-1/TRBV3-2; clone_size: .; d_call: TRBD2; j_call: TRBJ2-1; cdr3_nt: TGTGCCAGCAGCCAACCCACTAGCGTAAGCTCCTACAATGAGCAGTTCTTC; cdr3_aa: CASSQPTSVSSYNEQFF
cdr3_length: 13; v_call: TRBV2; clone_size: .; d_call: .; j_call: TRBJ2-2; cdr3_nt: TGTGCCAGCAGTGTCGAGGGCCCCGGGGAGCTGTTTTTT; cdr3_aa: CASSVEGPGELFF
cdr3_length: 15; v_call: TRBV18; clone_size: .; d_call: TRBD1; j_call: TRBJ2-1; cdr3_nt: TGTGCCAGCTCACCACGGCAGGGGGCGAGCAATGAGCAGTTCTTC; cdr3_aa: CASSPRQGASNEQFF
cdr3_length: 15; v_call: TRBV6-5; clone_size: .; d_call: TRBD1; j_call: TRBJ1-4; cdr3_nt: TGTGCCAGCATCAGAACCGGGACAGGGGGTGAAAAACTGTTTTTT; cdr3_aa: CASIRTGTGGEKLFF
cdr3_length: 13; v_call: TRBV6-5; clone_size: .; d_call: TRBD1; j_call: TRBJ1-4; cdr3_nt: TGTGCCAGCACCAACACGGACAGGACAAAACTGTTTTTT; cdr3_aa: CASTNTDRTKLFF
cdr3_length: 11; v_call: TRBV2; clone_size: .; d_call: .; j_call: TRBJ1-2; cdr3_nt: TGTGCCAGCAGTGTTGATGATGGCTACACCTTC; cdr3_aa: CASSVDDGYTF
cdr3_length: 16; v_call: TRBV10-1; clone_size: .; d_call: .; j_call: TRBJ2-2; cdr3_nt: TGCGCCAGCAGTGATGTCACGCCGCGAAGCACCGGGGAGCTGTTTTTT; cdr3_aa: CASSDVTPRSTGELFF
cdr3_length: 17; v_call: TRBV28; clone_size: .; d_call: TRBD2; j_call: TRBJ2-1; cdr3_nt: TGTGCCAGCAGTTTTTCCCCGGGGAGGGAGGGGTTCAATGAGCAGTTCTTC; cdr3_aa: CASSFSPGREGFNEQFF
cdr3_length: 13; v_call: TRBV10-1; clone_size: .; d_call: TRBD2; j_call: TRBJ2-1; cdr3_nt: TGCGCCAGCAGTGAAAGCGGGAATGGAGCTCAGTTCTTC; cdr3_aa: CASSESGNGAQFF
cdr3_length: 13; v_call: TRBV7-7; clone_size: few; d_call: .; j_call: TRBJ1-1; cdr3_nt: TGTGCCAGCAGCTTGAGCCGGTCCGCTGAAGCTTTCTTT; cdr3_aa: CASSLSRSAEAFF
cdr3_length: 13; v_call: TRBV5-1; clone_size: .; d_call: .; j_call: TRBJ1-2; cdr3_nt: TGCGCCAGCAGCCAATCAGGGTCCTATGGCTACACCTTC; cdr3_aa: CASSQSGSYGYTF